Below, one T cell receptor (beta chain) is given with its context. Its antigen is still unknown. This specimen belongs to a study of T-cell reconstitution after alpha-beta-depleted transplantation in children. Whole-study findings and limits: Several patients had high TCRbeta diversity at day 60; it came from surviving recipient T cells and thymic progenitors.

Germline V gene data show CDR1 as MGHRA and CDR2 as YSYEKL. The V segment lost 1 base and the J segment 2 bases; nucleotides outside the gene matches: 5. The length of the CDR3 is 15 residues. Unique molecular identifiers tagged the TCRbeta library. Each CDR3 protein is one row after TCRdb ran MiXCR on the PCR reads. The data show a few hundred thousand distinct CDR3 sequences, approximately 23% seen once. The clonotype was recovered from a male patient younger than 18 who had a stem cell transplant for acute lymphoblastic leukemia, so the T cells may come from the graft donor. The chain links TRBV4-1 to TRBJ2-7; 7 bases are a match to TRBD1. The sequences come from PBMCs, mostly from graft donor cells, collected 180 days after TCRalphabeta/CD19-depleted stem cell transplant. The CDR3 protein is CASSQVTQGAYEQYF. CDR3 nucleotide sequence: TGCGCCAGCAGCCAAGTAACCCAGGGGGCCTACGAGCAGTACTTC.